Reported below is one T cell receptor (beta chain). Its target is unknown. The sample is drawn from a study of shared clonotypes between healthy human individuals. Study observations and caveats: Non-shared clonotypes were found to have lower generation probabilities than the clonotypes that were shared by all four of the sorted-subset donors.

Sequencing used immunoSEQ multiplex PCR; TCRdb keeps in-frame clones, though not all of them. The sample gives approximately 1.4 million clones, about 98% of which show up once; about 0.4% is in the top ten. V shed 3 bases, J shed 8 bases, and the junction held 8 bases outside the gene matches. The germline gives CDR1 MDHEN, CDR2 SYDVKM. CDR3 length: 15 amino acids. A CD45RA+ naive subset and a CD45RA-negative memory subset were split from CD4+ cells. Material for sequencing was naive CD4+ T cells sorted from blood. Subset given: CD45RA+ positively selected. The receptor comes from a man aged 25 to 40 in good health. The V gene is TRBV28, the J gene TRBJ2-1; 9 nucleotides line up with TRBD2. Here the CDR3 DNA reads TGTGCCAGCAGTTTGACTCCTAGCGGGAACGATGAGCAGTTCTTC. Residues: CASSLTPSGNDEQFF.